The present T cell receptor (beta chain) was sequenced within a study of shared clonotypes between healthy human individuals. Sequenced by immunoSEQ multiplex PCR; TCRdb stores in-frame clones only, minus some. In the table there are fewer than 350,000 clones, about nine tenths of which are singletons. The CDR3 length is 16 residues. V gave up 3 bases and J gave up 5 bases; unmatched junction bases: 8. The V gene's germline CDR1 is MGHRA and CDR2 YSYEKL. The origin of this receptor is a man aged 18 to 35 in good health. Sequencing was done on a sample of memory CD8+ T cells sorted from blood. Subset indicated: CD45RO+ cells pooled with CCR7-negative TemRA cells. The chain couples TRBV4-1 to TRBJ2-1; 9 bases map to TRBD2. CDR3 sequence (DNA): TGCGCCAGCAGCCATCTCCTAGCGGGGTATAACAATGAGCAGTTCTTC. Translation gives CASSHLLAGYNNEQFF.